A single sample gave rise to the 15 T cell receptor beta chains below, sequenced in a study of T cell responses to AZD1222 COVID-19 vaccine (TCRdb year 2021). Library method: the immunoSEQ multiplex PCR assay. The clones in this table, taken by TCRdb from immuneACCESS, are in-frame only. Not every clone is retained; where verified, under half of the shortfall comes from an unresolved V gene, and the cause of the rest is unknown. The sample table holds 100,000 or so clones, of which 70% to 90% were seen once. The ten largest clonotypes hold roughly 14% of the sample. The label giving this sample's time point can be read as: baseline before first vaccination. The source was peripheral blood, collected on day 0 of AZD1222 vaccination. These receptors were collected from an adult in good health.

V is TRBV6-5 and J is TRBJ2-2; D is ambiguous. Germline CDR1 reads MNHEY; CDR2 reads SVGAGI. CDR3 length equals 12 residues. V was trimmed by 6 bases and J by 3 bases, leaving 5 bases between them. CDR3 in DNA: TGTGCCAGCAGAGACGACACCGGGGAGCTGTTTTTT. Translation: CASRDDTGELFF.

In nucleotides, the CDR3 is TGTGCCAGCAGCCGGACTAGCGGGGGCATAAAATCCTACGAGCAGTACTTC. This gives the protein CASSRTSGGIKSYEQYF. This chain joins TRBV3-1 (or the pseudogene TRBV3-2) and TRBJ2-7; 13 bases map to TRBD2. The V gene's germline CDR1 is LGHDT and CDR2 YNNKEL (reference sequence). After removal of 4 bases from V and 1 base from J, the junction contained 7 bases not matched to a gene. The CDR3 totals 17 residues.

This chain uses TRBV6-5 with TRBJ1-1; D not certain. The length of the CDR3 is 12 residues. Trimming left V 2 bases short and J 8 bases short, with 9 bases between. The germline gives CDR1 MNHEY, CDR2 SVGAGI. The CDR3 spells CASSYVGGEAFF. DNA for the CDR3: TGTGCCAGCAGTTACGTTGGAGGGGAAGCTTTCTTT.

The CDR3 DNA sequence: TGCGCCAGCAGCGATTCACAGGGAACCACACGCCTAAACTATGGCTACACCTTC. Translated: CASSDSQGTTRLNYGYTF. J is TRBJ1-2 and V is TRBV4-1, with a possible D match to TRBD1 (6 bases). This CDR3 spans 18 amino acids. CDR1 and CDR2 (germline): MGHRA, YSYEKL. Trimming stripped 5 bases from V and 2 bases from J, with 24 bases between.

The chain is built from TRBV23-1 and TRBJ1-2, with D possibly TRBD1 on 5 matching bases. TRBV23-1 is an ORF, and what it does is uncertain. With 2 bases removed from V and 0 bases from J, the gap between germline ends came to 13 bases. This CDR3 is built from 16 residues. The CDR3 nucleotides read TGCGCCAGCAGTCAACAGGGACCTAGAGCTAACTATGGCTACACCTTC. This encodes CASSQQGPRANYGYTF.

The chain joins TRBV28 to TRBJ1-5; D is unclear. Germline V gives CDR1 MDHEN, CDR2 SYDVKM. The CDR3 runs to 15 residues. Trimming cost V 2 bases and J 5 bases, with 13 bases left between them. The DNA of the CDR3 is TGTGCCAGCAGTTTAATGCCAGGCTCCCATCAGCCCCAGCATTTT. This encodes CASSLMPGSHQPQHF. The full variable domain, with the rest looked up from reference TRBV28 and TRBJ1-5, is DVKVTQSSRYLVKRTGEKVFLECVQDMDHENMFWYRQDPGLGLRLIYFSYDVKMKEKGDIPEGYSVSREKKERFSLILESASTNQTSMYLCASSLMPGSHQPQHFGDGTRLSIL.

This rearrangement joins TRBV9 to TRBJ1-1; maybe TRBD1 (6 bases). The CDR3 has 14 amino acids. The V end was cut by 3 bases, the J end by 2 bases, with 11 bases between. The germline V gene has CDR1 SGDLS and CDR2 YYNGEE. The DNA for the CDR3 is TGTGCCAGCAGCGCCCAGGGGATTAACACTGAAGCTTTCTTT. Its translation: CASSAQGINTEAFF.

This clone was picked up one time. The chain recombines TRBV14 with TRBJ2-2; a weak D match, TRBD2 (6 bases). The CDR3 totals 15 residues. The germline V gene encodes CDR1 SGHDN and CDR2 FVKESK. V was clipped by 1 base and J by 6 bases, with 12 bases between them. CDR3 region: CASSQGTSLSGELFF. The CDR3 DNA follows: TGTGCCAGCAGCCAAGGCACTAGCTTGTCCGGGGAGCTGTTTTTT. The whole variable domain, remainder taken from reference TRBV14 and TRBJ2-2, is EAGVTQFPSHSVIEKGQTVTLRCDPISGHDNLYWYRRVMGKEIKFLLHFVKESKQDESGMPNNRFLAERTGGTYSTLKVQPAELEDSGVYFCASSQGTSLSGELFFGEGSRLTVL.

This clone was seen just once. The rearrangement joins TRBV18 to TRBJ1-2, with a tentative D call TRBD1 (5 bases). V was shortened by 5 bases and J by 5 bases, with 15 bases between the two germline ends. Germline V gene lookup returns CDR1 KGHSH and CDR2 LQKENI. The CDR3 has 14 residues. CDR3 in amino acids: CASSGGREKYGYTF. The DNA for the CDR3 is TGTGCCAGCTCAGGGGGTCGGGAAAAATATGGCTACACCTTC.

The CDR3 DNA reads as TGTGCCAGTAAGGATACAGGCGATACGAACACCGGGGAGCTGTTTTTT. Encoded protein: CASKDTGDTNTGELFF. The J gene is TRBJ2-2, the V gene TRBV19; tentative D call: TRBD1 (5 bases). The V gene's germline CDR1 is LNHDA and CDR2 SQIVND (reference sequence). Trimming shortened V by 7 bases and J by 0 bases, and 15 bases separated the two germline ends. CDR3 length: 16 amino acids.

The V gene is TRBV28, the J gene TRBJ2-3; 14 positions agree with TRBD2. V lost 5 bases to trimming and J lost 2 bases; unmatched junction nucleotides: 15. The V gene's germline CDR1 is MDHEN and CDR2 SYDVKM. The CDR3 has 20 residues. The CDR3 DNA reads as TGTGCCAGCAGTACCCCGACTAGCGGGGGGGCCTTTCTATACACAGATACGCAGTATTTT. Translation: CASSTPTSGGAFLYTDTQYF.

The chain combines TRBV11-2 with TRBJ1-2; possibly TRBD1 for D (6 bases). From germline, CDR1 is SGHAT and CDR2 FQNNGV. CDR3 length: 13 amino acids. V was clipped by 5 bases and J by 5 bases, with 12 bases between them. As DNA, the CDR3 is TGTGCCAGCAGCGATACAGGGAGGTATGGCTACACCTTC. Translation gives CASSDTGRYGYTF.

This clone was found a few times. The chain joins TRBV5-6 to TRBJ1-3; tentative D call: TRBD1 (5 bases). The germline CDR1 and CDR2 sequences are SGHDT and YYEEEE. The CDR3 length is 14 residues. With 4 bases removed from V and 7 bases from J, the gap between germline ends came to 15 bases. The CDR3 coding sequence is TGTGCCAGCAGCCGGGACGGTGGGGCGAACACCATATATTTT. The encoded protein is CASSRDGGANTIYF.

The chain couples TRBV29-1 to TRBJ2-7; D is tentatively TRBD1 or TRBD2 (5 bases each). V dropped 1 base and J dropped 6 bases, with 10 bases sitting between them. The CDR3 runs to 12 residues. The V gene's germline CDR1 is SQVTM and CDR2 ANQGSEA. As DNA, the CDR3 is TGCAGCGTTGAAGGGGGGTTAGCCGAGCAGTACTTC. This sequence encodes CSVEGGLAEQYF.

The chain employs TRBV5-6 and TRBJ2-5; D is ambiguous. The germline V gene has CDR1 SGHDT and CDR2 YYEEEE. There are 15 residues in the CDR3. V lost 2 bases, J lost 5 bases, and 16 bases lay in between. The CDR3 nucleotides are TGTGCCAGCAGCTTACGGATAGGATGGATGGAGACCCAGTACTTC. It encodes CASSLRIGWMETQYF.